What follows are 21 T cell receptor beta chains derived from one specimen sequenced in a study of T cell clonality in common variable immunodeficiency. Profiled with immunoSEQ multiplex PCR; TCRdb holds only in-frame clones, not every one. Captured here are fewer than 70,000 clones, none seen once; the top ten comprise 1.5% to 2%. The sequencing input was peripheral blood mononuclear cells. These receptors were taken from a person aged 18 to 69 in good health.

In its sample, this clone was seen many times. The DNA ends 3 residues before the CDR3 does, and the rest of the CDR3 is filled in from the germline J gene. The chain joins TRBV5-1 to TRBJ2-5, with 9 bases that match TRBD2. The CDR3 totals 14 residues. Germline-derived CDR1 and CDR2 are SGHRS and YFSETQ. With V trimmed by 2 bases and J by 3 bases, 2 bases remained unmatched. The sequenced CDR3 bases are TGCGCCAGCAGCTTACGACTAGCGGAAGAGACC. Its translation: CASSLRLAEET. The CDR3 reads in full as CASSLRLAEETQYF.

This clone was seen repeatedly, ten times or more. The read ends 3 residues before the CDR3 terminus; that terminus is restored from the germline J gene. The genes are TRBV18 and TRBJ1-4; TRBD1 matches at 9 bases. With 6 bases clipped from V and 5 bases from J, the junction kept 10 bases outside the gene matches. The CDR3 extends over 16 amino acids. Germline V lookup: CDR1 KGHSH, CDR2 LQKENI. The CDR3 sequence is CASSSQEQGANEKLFF. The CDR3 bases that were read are TGTGCCAGCTCGTCCCAGGAACAGGGGGCAAATGAAAAA.

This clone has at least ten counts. CDR3 protein: CASSSTGLIYEQYF. The covered CDR3 bases are TGTGCCAGCAGCTCGACAGGGTTAATCTACGAG. J is TRBJ2-7 and V is TRBV7-9; TRBD1 aligns across 7 bases. The read finishes 3 residues shy of the CDR3 end, and the germline J gene is used to complete it. The CDR3 sequence is 14 residues long. V gave up 4 bases and J gave up 3 bases; unmatched junction bases: 6. Germline-derived CDR1 and CDR2 are SEHNR and FQNEAQ (reference sequence).

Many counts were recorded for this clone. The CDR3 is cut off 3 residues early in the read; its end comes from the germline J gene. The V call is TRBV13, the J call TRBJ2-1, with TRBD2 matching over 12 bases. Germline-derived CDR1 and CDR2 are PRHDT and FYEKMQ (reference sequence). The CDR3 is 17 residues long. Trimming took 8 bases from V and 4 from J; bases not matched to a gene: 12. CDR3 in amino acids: CASQARRTSGIYNEQFF. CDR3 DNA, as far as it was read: TGTGCCAGCCAAGCACGTCGGACTAGCGGGATATACAATGAG.

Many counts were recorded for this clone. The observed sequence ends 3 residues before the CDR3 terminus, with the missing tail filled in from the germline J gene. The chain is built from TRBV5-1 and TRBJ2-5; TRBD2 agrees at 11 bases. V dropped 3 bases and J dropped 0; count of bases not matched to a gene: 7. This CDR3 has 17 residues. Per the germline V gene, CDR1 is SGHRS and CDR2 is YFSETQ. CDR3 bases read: TGCGCCAGCAGCTCAGGGACTAGCGGATTCAACCAAGAGACC. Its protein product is CASSSGTSGFNQET. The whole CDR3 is CASSSGTSGFNQETQYF.

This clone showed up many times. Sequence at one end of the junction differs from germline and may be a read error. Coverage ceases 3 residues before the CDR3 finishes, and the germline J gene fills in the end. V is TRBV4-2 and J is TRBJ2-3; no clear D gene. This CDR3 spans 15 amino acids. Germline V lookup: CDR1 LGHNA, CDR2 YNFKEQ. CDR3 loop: CASSQDKRSTDTQYF. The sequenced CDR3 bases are TGCGCCAGCAGCCAAGATAAGCGCAGCACAGATACG.

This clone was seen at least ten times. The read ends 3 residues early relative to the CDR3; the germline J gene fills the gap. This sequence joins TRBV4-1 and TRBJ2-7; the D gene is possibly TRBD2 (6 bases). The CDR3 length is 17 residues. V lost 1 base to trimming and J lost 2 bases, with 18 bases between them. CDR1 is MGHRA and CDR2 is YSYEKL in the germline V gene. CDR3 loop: CASSQGGVTPTTYEQYF. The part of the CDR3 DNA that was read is TGCGCCAGCAGCCAAGGGGGGGTAACGCCAACAACCTACGAG.

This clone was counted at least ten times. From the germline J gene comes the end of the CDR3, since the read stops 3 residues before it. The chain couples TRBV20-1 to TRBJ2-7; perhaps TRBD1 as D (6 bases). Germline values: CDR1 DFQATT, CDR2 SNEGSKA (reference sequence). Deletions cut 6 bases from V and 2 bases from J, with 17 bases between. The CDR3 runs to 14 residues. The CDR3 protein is CSAHAGDNTYEQYF. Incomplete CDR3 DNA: TGCAGTGCCCACGCAGGGGACAACACCTACGAG.

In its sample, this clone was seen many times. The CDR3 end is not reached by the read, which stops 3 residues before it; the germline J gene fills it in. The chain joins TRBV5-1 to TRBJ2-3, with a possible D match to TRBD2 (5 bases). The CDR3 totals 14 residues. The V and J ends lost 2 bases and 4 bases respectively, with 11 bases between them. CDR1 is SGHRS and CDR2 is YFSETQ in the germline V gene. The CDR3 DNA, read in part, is TGCGCCAGCAGCTTTGGCCTAGCCCCAGATACG. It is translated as CASSFGLAPDT. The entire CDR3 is CASSFGLAPDTQYF.

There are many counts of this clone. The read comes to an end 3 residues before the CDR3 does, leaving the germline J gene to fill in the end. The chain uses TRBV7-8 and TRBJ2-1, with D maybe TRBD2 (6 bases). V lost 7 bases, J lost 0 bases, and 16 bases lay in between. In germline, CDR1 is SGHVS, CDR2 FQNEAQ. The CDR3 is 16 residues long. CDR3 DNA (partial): TGTGCCAGCACTGAGATGGGGGGAGCCTCCTACAATGAG. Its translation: CASTEMGGASYNE. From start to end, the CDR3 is CASTEMGGASYNEQFF. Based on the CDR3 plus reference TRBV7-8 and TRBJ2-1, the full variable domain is GAGVSQSPRYKVAKRGQDVALRCDPISGHVSLFWYQQALGQGPEFLTYFQNEAQLDKSGLPSDRFFAERPEGSVSTLKIQRTQQEDSAVYLCASTEMGGASYNEQFFGPGTRLTVL.

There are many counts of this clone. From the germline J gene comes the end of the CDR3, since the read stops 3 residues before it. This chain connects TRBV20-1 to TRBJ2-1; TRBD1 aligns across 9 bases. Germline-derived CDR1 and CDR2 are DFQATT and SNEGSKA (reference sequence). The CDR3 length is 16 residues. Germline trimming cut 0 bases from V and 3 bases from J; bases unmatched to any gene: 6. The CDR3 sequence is CSARDEGGQGYNEQFF. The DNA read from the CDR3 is TGCAGTGCTAGAGATGAGGGGGGACAGGGCTACAATGAG.

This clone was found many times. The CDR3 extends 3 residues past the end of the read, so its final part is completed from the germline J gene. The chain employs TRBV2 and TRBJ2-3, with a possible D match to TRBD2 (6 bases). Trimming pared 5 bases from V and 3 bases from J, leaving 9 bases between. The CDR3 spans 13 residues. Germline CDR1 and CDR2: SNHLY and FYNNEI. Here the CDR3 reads CASSRDLTDTQYF. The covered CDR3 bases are TGTGCCAGCAGTAGGGACTTGACAGATACG.

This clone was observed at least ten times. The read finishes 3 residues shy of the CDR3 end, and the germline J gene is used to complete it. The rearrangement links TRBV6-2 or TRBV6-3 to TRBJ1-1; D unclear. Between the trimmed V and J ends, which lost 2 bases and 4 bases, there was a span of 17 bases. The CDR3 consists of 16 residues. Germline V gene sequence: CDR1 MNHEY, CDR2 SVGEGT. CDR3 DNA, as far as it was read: TGTGCCAGCAGTTACCTTGCAAGAACATTAACCACTGAA. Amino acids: CASSYLARTLTTE. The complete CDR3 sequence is CASSYLARTLTTEAFF.

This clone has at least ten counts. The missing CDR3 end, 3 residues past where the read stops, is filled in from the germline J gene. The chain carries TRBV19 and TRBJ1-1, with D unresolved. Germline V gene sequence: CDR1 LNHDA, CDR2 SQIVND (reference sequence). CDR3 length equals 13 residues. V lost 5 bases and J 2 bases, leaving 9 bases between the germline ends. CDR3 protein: CASSPQYNTEAFF. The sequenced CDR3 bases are TGTGCCAGTAGTCCACAGTATAACACTGAA.

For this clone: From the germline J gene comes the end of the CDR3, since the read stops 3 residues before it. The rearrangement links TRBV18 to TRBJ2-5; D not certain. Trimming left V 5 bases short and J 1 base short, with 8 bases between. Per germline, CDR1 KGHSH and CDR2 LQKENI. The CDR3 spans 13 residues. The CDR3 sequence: CASSFTRQETQYF. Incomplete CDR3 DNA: TGTGCCAGCTCATTCACACGCCAAGAGACC.

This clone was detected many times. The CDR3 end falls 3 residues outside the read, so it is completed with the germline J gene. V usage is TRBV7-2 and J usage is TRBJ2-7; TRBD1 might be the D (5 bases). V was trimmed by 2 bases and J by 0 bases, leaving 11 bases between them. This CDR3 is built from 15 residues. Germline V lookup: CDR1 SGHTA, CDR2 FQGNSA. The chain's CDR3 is CASSLMGPLSYEQYF. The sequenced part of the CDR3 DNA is TGTGCCAGCAGCTTAATGGGGCCCCTCTCCTACGAG.

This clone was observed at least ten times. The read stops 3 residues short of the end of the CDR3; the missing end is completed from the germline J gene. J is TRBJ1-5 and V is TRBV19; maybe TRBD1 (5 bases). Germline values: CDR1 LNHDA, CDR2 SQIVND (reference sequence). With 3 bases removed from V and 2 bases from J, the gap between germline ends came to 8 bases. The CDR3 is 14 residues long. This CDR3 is CASSIRAGNQPQHF. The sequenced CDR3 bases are TGTGCCAGTAGTATCAGGGCCGGCAATCAGCCC.

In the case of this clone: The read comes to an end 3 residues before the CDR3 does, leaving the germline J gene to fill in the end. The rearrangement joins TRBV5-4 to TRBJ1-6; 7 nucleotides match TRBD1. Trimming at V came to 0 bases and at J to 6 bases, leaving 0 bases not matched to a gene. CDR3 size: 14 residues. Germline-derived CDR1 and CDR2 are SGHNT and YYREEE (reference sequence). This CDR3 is CASSLGQGNSPLHF. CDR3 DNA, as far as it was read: TGTGCCAGCAGCTTGGGACAGGGTAATTCACCC.

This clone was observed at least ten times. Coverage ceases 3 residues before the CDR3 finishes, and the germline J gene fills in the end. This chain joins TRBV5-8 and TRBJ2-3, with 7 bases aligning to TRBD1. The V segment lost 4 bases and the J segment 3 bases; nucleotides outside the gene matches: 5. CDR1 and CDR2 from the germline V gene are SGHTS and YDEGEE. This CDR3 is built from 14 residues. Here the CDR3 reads CASSGGQITDTQYF. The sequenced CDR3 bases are TGTGCCAGCAGCGGGGGACAGATAACAGATACG.

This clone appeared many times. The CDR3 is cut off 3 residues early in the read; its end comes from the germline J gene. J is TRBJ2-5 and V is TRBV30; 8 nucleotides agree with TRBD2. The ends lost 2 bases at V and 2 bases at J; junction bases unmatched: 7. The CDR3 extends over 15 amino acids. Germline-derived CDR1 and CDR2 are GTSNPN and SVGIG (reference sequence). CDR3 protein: CAWSSMTSVQETQYF. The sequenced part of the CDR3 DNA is TGTGCCTGGAGTTCGATGACTAGCGTACAAGAGACC.

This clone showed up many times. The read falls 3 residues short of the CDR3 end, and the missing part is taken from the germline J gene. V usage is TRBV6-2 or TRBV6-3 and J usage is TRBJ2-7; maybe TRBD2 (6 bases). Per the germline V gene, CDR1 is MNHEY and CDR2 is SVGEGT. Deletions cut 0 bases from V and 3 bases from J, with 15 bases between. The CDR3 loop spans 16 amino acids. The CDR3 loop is CASSYSIRTGVYEQYF. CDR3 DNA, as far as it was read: TGTGCCAGCAGTTACTCGATCCGGACGGGGGTCTACGAG.